The T cell receptor beta chain described here comes from a study of T-cell memory formation after mild COVID-19 (dated by TCRdb to 2020 to 2022). For the study in its entirety: Most TCR sequence clusters were specific to one of the two donors. In a couple of donors, T-cell clones that expanded and contracted after mild COVID-19 were tracked by sequencing TCRalpha and TCRbeta repertoires over time. Two young, previously healthy adult volunteers, one female and one male, were included in the cohort.

Reads for this sample came from an Illumina NovaSeq 6000. cDNA libraries for TCRalpha and TCRbeta were prepared by 5'RACE using constant-segment primers, with sample barcodes and unique molecular identifiers added. Trizol reagent was used to extract RNA from every sample. Libraries were amplified in two PCR steps, with a second sample barcode and Illumina TruSeq adapters added in the second step. Sequencing of the libraries was done on an Illumina NovaSeq, producing 2 x 150 bp paired-end reads. Per the original workflow: With migec v1.2.7, reads were demultiplexed and then collapsed into UMI-guided consensus sequences. With mixcr v2.1.11, UMI consensuses were aligned to TRA and TRB V and J templates and assembled into clonotypes. Expanded or contracted clonotypes were those called significant by both edgeR and NoisET, with noise models trained on biological replicates. For edgeR calls, a false discovery rate-adjusted p below 0.01 and a log2 fold-change threshold of 1 were applied. PCA with hierarchical clustering of max-normalized trajectories of the 1000 most abundant clonotypes was used as exploratory dynamics analysis. Each responding clone was given a CD4 or CD8 phenotype based on the CD4+ and CD8+ repertoires, which had been sequenced separately. Using fastp trimming at Q25 and MiXCR clonotype assembly, TCRdb reanalyzed the public sequencing data and kept in-frame beta chains. Rows with a matching CDR3 protein are joined into one entry that keeps the most common DNA and genes. Clone size and V and J calls follow TCRdb, not the original study. The sample profile shows fewer than 200,000 distinct CDR3 sequences; about 20% of them were found once. The ten largest account for approximately 22% of the sample.

This clonotype occurred a few times. What this receptor recognizes is not known. Base quality data are lacking; no much larger clone is found one base away. Results the study describes overall, beyond this receptor: Contracting CD4+ clones appeared mostly in the CM and EM memory subsets, whereas CD8+ clones were enriched in EMRA. Whether the second-wave clones peaking on day 37 were SARS-CoV-2 specific was not confirmed. The detection of some responding clones in pre-infection memory suggests that pre-existing cross-reactive memory T cells joined the SARS-CoV-2 response. The study covered only a couple of mild cases, and larger cohorts including severe cases with pre-infection samples were considered necessary. Clones that contracted from day 15 to 85 showed balanced CD4/CD8 phenotypes, whereas a second wave of clones that expanded from day 15 to 37 leaned towards CD4+.

Ficoll-Paque density gradient centrifugation was the method used to isolate PBMCs. The CDR3, cysteine through phenylalanine, is 13 amino acids long. Only CDR3 DNA remains: 39 bases, in frame from the first base. The germline V gene sets CDR1 to MGHRA and CDR2 to YSYEKL. Relative to germline, V is missing 0 bases and J is missing 14 bases, with 8 bases of the junction outside any gene match. The specimen was PBMCs or a T cell subset sorted from them (not recorded which). This TCR derives from an adult woman who had mild COVID-19 (a few samples of this study predate the infection). The sample titles of this study are shuffled in the database, so cell type and time point are left out; the donor was told from shared clones. The V gene is TRBV4-1 and the J gene is TRBJ1-2; TRBD1 matches 8 bases in the middle. CDR3 reads: CASSQEGRGHWTF. The DNA is TGCGCCAGCAGCCAAGAGGGCAGGGGGCATTGGACCTTC.